This T cell receptor (beta chain) stems from a study of CD8 T cells in Susac syndrome. Reverse transcription of about 0.45 to 1 ug RNA was carried out with random hexamers. The method of amplification for TCR beta CDR3 was immunoSEQ multiplex PCR, covering 54 Vbeta and 13 Jbeta. TCRdb re-called the immunoSEQ multiplex PCR reads through MiXCR, storing one row per CDR3 protein. Of over 150,000 distinct CDR3 sequences in the sample, about 96% were seen once. CDR1 is SGHRS, CDR2 YFSETQ, per germline. This CDR3 contains 15 residues. The ends were cut back, 2 bases at V and 3 bases at J, with 15 bases in the middle.

The chain is built from TRBV5-1 and TRBJ2-7, with D tentatively TRBD2 (5 bases). This clonotype was sampled from a human donor with multiple sclerosis. The specimen was CD4+ T cells from PBMCs. The CDR3 loop reads CASSFLAWTFYEQYF. The DNA of the CDR3 is TGCGCCAGCAGCTTTCTAGCCTGGACTTTCTACGAGCAGTACTTC.